These T cell receptor beta chains were read from a single sample in a study of cytomegalovirus exposure and HLA in healthy donors. Only in-frame clones appear in the TCRdb table, and some are missing; sequencing was by immunoSEQ multiplex PCR. The sample has under 35,000 clones, around two fifths seen once. Sequenced: PBMCs. The source of these receptors is a woman in her forties or fifties in good health and CMV-seronegative. Each CDR3 is given with its conserved first and last residue. A D gene is named only where the DNA matches it firmly. The listing skips clone size in some rows; elsewhere it reads once, few, many or a size class.

cdr3_length	v_call	j_call	d_call	clone_size	cdr3_nt	cdr3_aa
14	TRBV18	TRBJ2-5	TRBD1	-	TGTGCCAGCTCACCCGGGACAGGGGATGAGACCCAGTACTTC	CASSPGTGDETQYF
20	TRBV2	TRBJ2-3	TRBD2	few	TGTGCCAGCAGTGAAGCGCTTCCGACTAGCGGGGACTACCGCACAGATACGCAGTATTTT	CASSEALPTSGDYRTDTQYF
14	TRBV5-4	TRBJ2-7	TRBD2	few	TGTGCCAGCAGCCATGCCGGGACTAGGTACGAGCAGTACTTC	CASSHAGTRYEQYF
16	TRBV5-1	TRBJ2-1	-	few	TGCGCCAGCAGACCCGGGACACCGGCCGGGTACAATGAGCAGTTCTTC	CASRPGTPAGYNEQFF
16	TRBV5-5	TRBJ2-7	-	few	TGTGCCAGCAGCTTGGTGGCAGGGCAGAGCTCCTACGAGCAGTACTTC	CASSLVAGQSSYEQYF
17	TRBV19	TRBJ1-5	TRBD1	once	TGTGCCAGTAGTAGTCCCGGGACAGGGGTTATCGGTCAGCCCCAGCATTTT	CASSSPGTGVIGQPQHF
13	TRBV2	TRBJ1-6	TRBD1	few	TGTGCCAGCACCCGGGACAGCGGAGCACCCCTCCACTTT	CASTRDSGAPLHF
14	TRBV11-2	TRBJ2-7	TRBD2	-	TGTGCCAGCAGCTTAGCGGGACTAGCGGAAGGGCAGCACTTC	CASSLAGLAEGQHF
15	TRBV5-1	TRBJ2-3	TRBD2	-	TGCGCCAGCAGCTCCAGCGGGGGGGCGACAGATACGCAGTATTTT	CASSSSGGATDTQYF
16	TRBV15	TRBJ2-1	TRBD2	few	TGTGCCACCAGCAGAGCTAGCGGGAGCTCCTACAATGAGCAGTTCTTC	CATSRASGSSYNEQFF
14	TRBV15	TRBJ1-6	-	few	TGTGCCACTGGTGAGGCCCCTTATAATTCACCCCTCCACTTT	CATGEAPYNSPLHF
15	TRBV5-1	TRBJ2-6	TRBD1	few	TGCGCCAGCAGCCCGGGACAGCGTGGGGCCAACGTCCTGACTTTC	CASSPGQRGANVLTF
15	TRBV5-1	TRBJ1-2	TRBD1	-	TGCGCCAGCAGCAACTATTTATCCGGGACAGATGGCTACACCTTC	CASSNYLSGTDGYTF
14	TRBV9	TRBJ2-7	TRBD2	few	TGTGCCAGCAGCCCTCATAGCGGGAGCGGGGAGCAGTACTTC	CASSPHSGSGEQYF
14	TRBV5-1	TRBJ2-3	-	once	TGCGCCAGCAGCCCCCCGACAGTGGGGGATACGCAGTATTTT	CASSPPTVGDTQYF
12	TRBV28	TRBJ1-1	-	-	TGTGCCAGCAGTGAGGTGAACACTGAAGCTTTCTTT	CASSEVNTEAFF
13	TRBV18	TRBJ1-2	-	few	TGTGCCAGCTCACCGACAGACTTCTATGGCTACACCTTC	CASSPTDFYGYTF
15	TRBV6-5	TRBJ2-3	TRBD2	once	TGTGCCAGCAGTGGGACTAGCGTTTACCCAGATACGCAGTATTTT	CASSGTSVYPDTQYF
17	TRBV6-1	TRBJ1-2	-	few	TGTGCCAGCAGTGACCGACAGCCCCACCTACCTAACTATGGCTACACCTTC	CASSDRQPHLPNYGYTF
17	TRBV4-2	TRBJ2-1	-	-	TGTGCCAGCAGCCAAGATCCTAGCCGGAGCTCCTACAATGAGCAGTTCTTC	CASSQDPSRSSYNEQFF
16	TRBV9	TRBJ2-1	TRBD2	-	TGTGCCAGCAGCGGGGGACTAGCGGGAGAACTCAATGAGCAGTTCTTC	CASSGGLAGELNEQFF
14	TRBV10-3	TRBJ2-7	TRBD2	-	TGTGCCTCACAGCGGGGGGGTGGCTACTACGAGCAGTACTTC	CASQRGGGYYEQYF
15	TRBV5-1	TRBJ1-6	TRBD1	-	TGCGCCAGCAGCTTGGTTGTGACAGGGGGTTCACCCCTCCACTTT	CASSLVVTGGSPLHF
14	TRBV5-1	TRBJ2-7	TRBD2	-	TGCACCAGCAGCCCCGGGACTACCGTCTTAGGGCAGTACTTC	CTSSPGTTVLGQYF
13	TRBV7-9	TRBJ1-2	-	-	TGTGCCAGCAGCTCCACCGGGAACTATGGCTACACCTTC	CASSSTGNYGYTF
13	TRBV5-1	TRBJ2-2	-	-	TGCGCCAGCAGCCCCAGGACTACCGGGGAGCTGTTTTTT	CASSPRTTGELFF
15	TRBV5-1	TRBJ1-2	-	few	TGCGCCAGCAGACTTGATAGAGGAGGGCAGGCTGGCTACACCTTC	CASRLDRGGQAGYTF
10	TRBV2	TRBJ2-1	-	-	TGTGCCAGCAGCTTCCATGAGCAGTTCTTC	CASSFHEQFF